Presented here are 18 T cell receptor beta chains from one specimen sequenced in a study of molecular identifiers for immune sequencing clone quantification. From the PCR reads, TCRdb called clonotypes with MiXCR, one entry per CDR3 protein. The profile shows roughly 50,000 distinct CDR3 sequences, roughly a quarter of them singletons. The source material was naive CD8+ T cells from blood, with Jurkat cell RNA spiked in. Subset: FACS-sorted CD8+CD4-CCR7+CD45RA+ naive T cells. These receptor sequences come from a human donor in good health. Some libraries in this study had Jurkat cell RNA spiked in.

This clonotype showed up many times. This sequence joins TRBV27 and TRBJ2-7, with 8 nucleotides matching TRBD1. The ends lost 4 bases at V and 3 bases at J; junction bases unmatched: 5. The CDR3 loop spans 14 amino acids. Germline CDR1 is MNHEY and CDR2 is SMNVEV (reference sequence). CDR3 DNA: TGTGCCAGCAGTTGGGGGACAGGAAGCTACGAGCAGTACTTC. It yields the protein CASSWGTGSYEQYF.

This clonotype was recorded many times. V and J are TRBV7-9 and TRBJ2-1; 7 positions match TRBD2. The CDR3 runs to 18 residues. From germline, CDR1 is SEHNR and CDR2 FQNEAQ (reference sequence). Unmatched junction bases numbered 11, after V lost 2 bases and J lost 1 base. In nucleotides, the CDR3 is TGTGCCAGCAGCTTATCACTAGTCCGGGGACTATCCTACAATGAGCAGTTCTTC. Protein: CASSLSLVRGLSYNEQFF.

Notes on this clonotype: A much larger clone differs by one base, so this may be a read error. The V and J genes are TRBV6-1 and TRBJ1-1; D is perhaps TRBD1 (6 bases). The germline CDR1 and CDR2 sequences are MNHNS and SASEGT. This CDR3 is 14 amino acids long. This CDR3 reads CASTPTGMNTEALF. CDR3 DNA sequence: TGTGCCAGCACTCCCACAGGGATGAACACTGAAGCTCTCTTT.

This clonotype was counted at least ten times. This rearrangement joins TRBV28 to TRBJ1-2; unclear D gene. The germline V gene has CDR1 MDHEN and CDR2 SYDVKM. The CDR3 sequence is 12 residues long. Trimming cost V 6 bases and J 3 bases, with 8 bases left between them. This CDR3 is CASSIGYYGYTF. In DNA, the CDR3 is TGTGCCAGCAGCATAGGGTACTATGGCTACACCTTC.

This clonotype was seen ten or more times. Germline is not matched at one junction end, which may reflect a read error. The rearrangement links TRBV12-3 or TRBV12-4 to TRBJ2-1; D could derive from TRBD1 or TRBD2 (5 bases each). The CDR3 is 12 amino acids. The CDR3 loop is CASRGTSNGQFF. The DNA for the CDR3 is TGTGCCAGCAGGGGGACCAGTAATGGGCAGTTCTTC.

This clonotype has ten or more counts. The chain has TRBV3-1 and TRBJ2-5, with D perhaps TRBD1 or TRBD2 (5 bases each). The ends were cut back, 1 base at V and 5 bases at J, with 11 bases in the middle. The CDR3 loop spans 14 amino acids. Per the germline V gene, CDR1 is LGHDT and CDR2 is YNNKEL (reference sequence). The DNA of the CDR3 is TGTGCCAGCAGCCAAGGAGAGGGGTATGAGACCCAGTACTTC. It is translated as CASSQGEGYETQYF.

This clonotype has at least ten counts. The chain links TRBV4-1 to TRBJ1-4, with D hard to call. The CDR3 contains 12 residues. Germline assignment: CDR1 MGHRA and CDR2 YSYEKL. V lost 1 base and J 10 bases, leaving 7 bases between the germline ends. Here the CDR3 DNA reads TGCGCCAGCAGCCAAGGTGTGGTAAAACTGTTTTTT. It codes for CASSQGVVKLFF.

This clonotype showed up many times. The V and J genes are TRBV5-5 and TRBJ1-5; D perhaps matches TRBD1 (5 bases). CDR1 is SGHKS, CDR2 YYEKEE, per germline (reference sequence). The CDR3 contains 15 residues. Trimming took 0 bases from V and 8 from J, leaving 15 bases between them. The CDR3 DNA sequence: TGTGCCAGCAGCTTGGGGCAGGGACGGTTCGAGCCCCAGCATTTT. Its protein product is CASSLGQGRFEPQHF.

The chain recombines TRBV12-3 or TRBV12-4 with TRBJ2-1, with TRBD2 identical over 8 bases. Losses at the gene ends were 5 bases for V and 10 bases for J; bases not matched to a gene: 10. This CDR3 has 14 amino acids. The CDR3 sequence is CASSRAGVPPEQFF. CDR3 nucleotides: TGTGCCAGCAGTCGAGCGGGGGTACCCCCCGAGCAGTTCTTC.

This clonotype was detected many times. The chain has TRBV7-9 and TRBJ2-5, with D perhaps matching TRBD2 (5 bases). CDR1 and CDR2 (germline): SEHNR, FQNEAQ (reference sequence). Trimming removed 6 bases from V and 5 bases from J, with 19 bases in between. The CDR3 spans 15 residues. Here the CDR3 DNA reads TGTGCCAGCAGGCCCCTCTTCGAGGCGGGTGAGACCCAGTACTTC. It codes for CASRPLFEAGETQYF.

This clonotype was recorded a few times. This sequence joins TRBV3-1 and TRBJ1-1; D is uncertain. The germline V gene encodes CDR1 LGHDT and CDR2 YNNKEL (reference sequence). The CDR3 covers 16 residues. V lost 1 base to trimming and J lost 1 base, with 13 bases between them. The CDR3 DNA is TGTGCCAGCAGCCAAGGGTTTGTGGGTACGAACACTGAAGCTTTCTTT. Protein product: CASSQGFVGTNTEAFF.

This clonotype was counted many times. V is TRBV5-8 and J is TRBJ2-3; 8 nucleotides line up with TRBD2. The length of the CDR3 is 20 residues. V lost 4 bases and J lost 2; bases outside the gene matches: 21. Germline V gene lookup returns CDR1 SGHTS and CDR2 YDEGEE. DNA for the CDR3: TGTGCCAGCAGCGGGCGGGGGGCAGGAGCGGCAAACCCCATCACAGATACGCAGTATTTT. Translation: CASSGRGAGAANPITDTQYF.

A note on this clonotype: A read error may be the cause here, since a much bigger clone is one base away. The rearrangement links TRBV11-2 to TRBJ2-1; D is undetermined. Germline V gene data show CDR1 as SGHAT and CDR2 as FQNNGV. The germline V and J ends were trimmed by 6 bases and 6 bases, with 9 bases remaining between them. The CDR3 extends over 12 amino acids. CDR3 sequence (DNA): TGTGCCAGCAGTAGGTCTAGCAATGAGCAGTTCTTC. Protein sequence: CASSRSSNEQFF.

A note on this clonotype: With a much larger clone just one base away, this may be a read error. This chain connects TRBV27 to TRBJ1-5; D is perhaps TRBD1 (6 bases). Between the trimmed V and J ends, which lost 6 bases and 4 bases, there was a span of 13 bases. The CDR3 totals 14 residues. Germline V gene sequence: CDR1 MNHEY, CDR2 SMNVEV (reference sequence). The CDR3 loop reads CASRRSGENQPQHF. In nucleotides, the CDR3 is TGTGCCAGCAGGCGGTCAGGGGAAAATCAGCCCCAGCATTTT.

Ten or more counts support this clonotype. The rearrangement uses TRBV7-9 and TRBJ2-7; D might be TRBD1 (6 bases). Germline V gives CDR1 SEHNR, CDR2 FQNEAQ (reference sequence). The CDR3 runs 13 residues. V lost 8 bases and J 9 bases, leaving 20 bases between the germline ends. The CDR3, as DNA: TGTGCCAGCGGATCAACAGGGATACCGATGCAGTACTTC. This sequence encodes CASGSTGIPMQYF.

This clonotype was recorded many times. CDR3 amino acids: CASSQDPAGSSYEQYF. CDR3 bases: TGTGCCAGCAGCCAAGATCCCGCGGGGAGCTCCTACGAGCAGTACTTC. The chain couples TRBV4-2 to TRBJ2-7; D may be TRBD2 (6 bases). V shed 0 bases and J shed 0 bases, with 12 bases lying between them. This CDR3 spans 16 amino acids. The germline V gene encodes CDR1 LGHNA and CDR2 YNFKEQ.

This clonotype has just one count. This could be a read error, since a much larger clone is one nucleotide away. The chain combines TRBV3-1 with TRBJ2-3; no definite D call. CDR1 and CDR2 (germline): LGHDT, YNNKEL (reference sequence). The CDR3 has 15 residues. Trimming removed 1 base at V and 2 bases at J, with 10 bases between. CDR3 bases: TGTGCCAGCAGCCAAGGTGTGGAACTCACAGATACGCAGTATTTT. This sequence encodes CASSQGVELTDTQYF.

In its sample, this clonotype was seen many times. A junction boundary mismatches the germline segment, possibly from a read error. The rearrangement joins TRBV24-1 to TRBJ1-2; D perhaps matches TRBD1 (5 bases). The CDR3 length is 14 residues. CDR1 is KGHDR, CDR2 SFDVKD, per germline. The CDR3 DNA sequence: TGTGCCACCAGTGATCTATGGGGGAACAGACCCGGTTCCTTC. This gives the protein CATSDLWGNRPGSF.